Here is one T cell receptor (beta chain) with its context. The PCR employed 60 Vbeta primers together with 13 Jbeta primers. Method: immunoSEQ multiplex PCR; TCRdb's copy keeps in-frame clones and lacks some. The sample records fewer than 150,000 clones, approximately 60% being singletons. The sample comes from a study of cytomegalovirus exposure and HLA in healthy donors. The germline CDR1 and CDR2 sequences are KGHSH and LQKENI. The CDR3 extends over 14 amino acids. V lost 2 bases, J lost 1 base, and 8 bases lay in between. This chain links TRBV18 with TRBJ1-1; D is uncertain. This TCR came from a human donor in good health. Sequencing was carried out using PBMCs. CDR3 protein: CASSPNEGNTEAFF. The CDR3 bases are TGTGCCAGCTCACCAAATGAGGGGAACACTGAAGCTTTCTTT.